This entry lists 20 T cell receptor beta chains sequenced from one sample in a study of T cell repertoires in cytomegalovirus infection. These receptors' antigens are unknown. TCRdb analysed the reads with MiXCR anew, one entry per CDR3 protein. The sample has about 890,000 distinct CDR3 sequences; roughly 31% are singletons. Material: cultured CD8+ T cells from PBMCs, obtained from culture after CMV antigen stimulation. The receptors here all came from a human donor in good health (CMV status not recorded). Some clones in this sample may be carry-over from other donors' samples.

This chain connects TRBV4-1 to TRBJ1-6, with 7 bases aligning to TRBD1. The CDR3 extends over 16 amino acids. The germline V gene has CDR1 MGHRA and CDR2 YSYEKL. V lost 4 bases and J lost 4; bases outside the gene matches: 7. The DNA for the CDR3 is TGCGCCAGCAGCCTCCATGACAGGGCTTATAATTCACCCCTCCACTTT. This gives the protein CASSLHDRAYNSPLHF.

The chain recombines TRBV13 with TRBJ1-2; D not certain. The CDR3 has 16 amino acids. Germline V CDR1 and CDR2: PRHDT, FYEKMQ (reference sequence). V was clipped by 3 bases and J by 2 bases, with 16 bases between them. The DNA of the CDR3 is TGTGCCAGCAGCTTCGCCCTCGACAATAAGAACTATGGCTACACCTTC. The encoded protein is CASSFALDNKNYGYTF.

This sequence joins TRBV12-3 or TRBV12-4 and TRBJ1-2; D call uncertain. The CDR3 has 13 amino acids. The ends were cut back, 3 bases at V and 8 bases at J, with 13 bases in the middle. Here the CDR3 reads CASSFLVENGYTF. As DNA, the CDR3 is TGTGCCAGCAGTTTTTTGGTAGAAAACGGCTACACCTTC.

This clonotype was seen only once. V and J are TRBV11-2 and TRBJ2-7; D assignment may be TRBD1 or TRBD2 (5 bases each). Per germline, CDR1 SGHAT and CDR2 FQNNGV. The CDR3 is 18 amino acids. The V end lost 0 bases, the J end lost 3 bases, and 21 bases lay between the germline ends. The CDR3 DNA sequence: TGTGCCAGCAGCTTAGATGATAATAGCGTAGGGGTAGGCTACGAGCAGTACGTC. Translated: CASSLDDNSVGVGYEQYV.

This chain joins TRBV6-5 and TRBJ2-6; possibly TRBD2 for D (7 bases). The germline V gene encodes CDR1 MNHEY and CDR2 SVGAGI. The CDR3 is made up of 17 amino acids. Trimming cost V 6 bases and J 1 base, with 16 bases left between them. The CDR3, as DNA: TGTGCCAGCAGGGGAGGGCAGGGGCTTTCTGGGGCCAACGTCCTGACTTTC. Encoded protein: CASRGGQGLSGANVLTF.

Many counts were recorded for this clonotype. The chain combines TRBV7-9 with TRBJ2-7; D unresolved. This CDR3 is built from 14 residues. Between the trimmed V and J ends, which lost 0 bases and 3 bases, there was a span of 9 bases. CDR1 and CDR2 (germline): SEHNR, FQNEAQ (reference sequence). The DNA for the CDR3 is TGTGCCAGCAGCTTAGCGCTACGAGACTACGAGCAGTACTTC. This translates into CASSLALRDYEQYF.

This clonotype was seen only a few times. This chain joins TRBV7-9 and TRBJ1-5; D gene ambiguous. Deletions cut 1 base from V and 4 bases from J, with 11 bases between. The CDR3 sequence is 15 residues long. Germline lookup yields CDR1 SEHNR and CDR2 FQNEAQ (reference sequence). CDR3 sequence: CASSLDLDRNQPQHF. The CDR3 DNA follows: TGTGCCAGCAGCTTAGACTTAGACCGTAATCAGCCCCAGCATTTT.

This clonotype occurred many times. The V gene is TRBV7-2, the J gene TRBJ2-1; 7 bases match TRBD1. The CDR3 spans 14 residues. CDR1 and CDR2 (germline): SGHTA, FQGNSA. J lost 5 bases, V lost 6 bases, and 7 bases had no gene match. The CDR3 region has the DNA TGTGCCAGCAGTTCTCCCGACAGGGACAATGAGCAGTTCTTC. As protein: CASSSPDRDNEQFF. The whole variable domain, filled in from reference TRBV7-2 and TRBJ2-1, reads GAGVSQSPSNKVTEKGKDVELRCDPISGHTALYWYRQSLGQGLEFLIYFQGNSAPDKSGLPSDRFSAERTGGSVSTLTIQRTQQEDSAVYLCASSSPDRDNEQFFGPGTRLTVL.

The rearrangement links TRBV6-5 to TRBJ1-4; TRBD1 is a possible D gene (5 bases). The germline V gene encodes CDR1 MNHEY and CDR2 SVGAGI. With 5 bases removed from V and 5 bases from J, the gap between germline ends came to 12 bases. The CDR3 has 14 residues. DNA of the CDR3: TGTGCCAGCAGTCCGGGACTAGGAAATGAAAAACTGTTTTTT. As protein: CASSPGLGNEKLFF.

This clonotype was seen a handful of times. V is TRBV28 and J is TRBJ2-7; TRBD1 agrees at 8 bases. Germline CDR1 MDHEN, CDR2 SYDVKM. This CDR3 has 15 amino acids. Trimming removed 7 bases from V and 2 bases from J; junction bases left unmatched: 10. The CDR3 coding sequence is TGTGCCAGCACCCTTACAGGGGGAATACCCTACGAGCAGTACTTC. Its protein is CASTLTGGIPYEQYF.

The genes are TRBV5-4 and TRBJ1-4; possible D gene TRBD1, 5 bases. The CDR3 consists of 15 residues. Deletions cut 3 bases from V and 6 bases from J, with 15 bases between. CDR1 and CDR2 from the germline V gene are SGHNT and YYREEE (reference sequence). In DNA form, the CDR3 reads TGTGCCAGCAGCTCTCGGGACGGTCCCGATGAAAAACTGTTTTTT. Residues: CASSSRDGPDEKLFF.

The V gene is TRBV12-3 or TRBV12-4, the J gene TRBJ1-2; TRBD1 matches 8 bases. This CDR3 is built from 13 residues. The V gene end was trimmed by 6 bases and the J gene end by 6 bases; junction bases not matched to a gene: 6. CDR3 region: CASRPDRAHGYTF. In DNA form, the CDR3 reads TGTGCCAGCAGGCCGGACAGGGCCCATGGCTACACCTTC.

This clonotype was seen a handful of times. This chain joins TRBV6-5 and TRBJ2-5; the match to TRBD1 covers 7 bases. Trimming at V came to 8 bases and at J to 0 bases, leaving 0 bases not matched to a gene. The CDR3 length is 12 residues. The V gene's germline CDR1 is MNHEY and CDR2 SVGAGI. The CDR3 here is CASGQDQETQYF. The CDR3 coding sequence is TGTGCCAGCGGACAGGACCAAGAGACCCAGTACTTC.

The rearrangement joins TRBV9 to TRBJ2-1; 8 nucleotides line up with TRBD2. The ends lost 4 bases at V and 1 base at J; junction bases unmatched: 16. Germline V CDR1 and CDR2: SGDLS, YYNGEE. This CDR3 comprises 19 residues. The CDR3 loop is CASSTPAGGPSGSYNEQFF. The DNA of the CDR3 is TGTGCCAGCAGCACACCGGCGGGGGGCCCATCGGGGTCCTACAATGAGCAGTTCTTC.

This rearrangement joins TRBV7-9 to TRBJ1-6; tentative D call: TRBD1 (5 bases). The CDR3 consists of 15 residues. The germline gives CDR1 SEHNR, CDR2 FQNEAQ (reference sequence). Trimming left V 4 bases short and J 10 bases short, with 17 bases between. CDR3 in DNA: TGTGCCAGCAGCTCCAGCAACGGGGCGGTCTCACCCCTCCACTTT. Its protein is CASSSSNGAVSPLHF.

The chain recombines TRBV27 with TRBJ2-5; the match to TRBD2 covers 8 bases. Germline V gene sequence: CDR1 MNHEY, CDR2 SMNVEV (reference sequence). CDR3 size: 15 residues. V dropped 5 bases and J dropped 4; count of bases not matched to a gene: 9. The chain's CDR3 is CASSPNSGGRETQYF. The CDR3 coding sequence is TGTGCCAGCAGTCCCAACTCGGGGGGGCGAGAGACCCAGTACTTC.

This clonotype was found many times. The gene calls are TRBV27 and TRBJ1-5; possibly TRBD1 for D (6 bases). V lost 3 bases to trimming and J lost 1 base, with 7 bases between them. This CDR3 is 14 amino acids long. Per germline, CDR1 MNHEY and CDR2 SMNVEV (reference sequence). The CDR3 spells CASSFGTSNQPQHF. The CDR3 DNA sequence: TGTGCCAGCAGTTTCGGGACAAGCAATCAGCCCCAGCATTTT.

This clonotype was picked up many times. The rearrangement joins TRBV7-8 to TRBJ1-5; D is undetermined. This CDR3 comprises 16 residues. Trimming took 5 bases from V and 3 from J, leaving 17 bases between them. CDR1 and CDR2 (germline): SGHVS, FQNEAQ. The CDR3 sequence is CASSAMSGGFNQPQHF. In DNA form, the CDR3 reads TGTGCCAGCAGCGCGATGTCAGGAGGCTTCAATCAGCCCCAGCATTTT.

This clonotype was seen once. The J gene is TRBJ2-3, the V gene TRBV11-2; no reliable D call. CDR3 length equals 13 residues. The V gene lost 5 bases and the J gene lost 4 bases, with 10 bases spanning the gap. Germline assignment: CDR1 SGHAT and CDR2 FQNNGV. The CDR3 here is CASSLGRSDTQYF. The DNA for the CDR3 is TGTGCCAGCAGCCTCGGACGTTCAGATACGCAGTATTTT.

This clonotype has only one observation. The CDR3 nucleotides are TGTGCCAGCAGCTTAGGTCCGGGATGGCTCTATGGCTACACCTTC. Translation: CASSLGPGWLYGYTF. The V and J genes are TRBV7-9 and TRBJ1-2; D call uncertain. There are 15 residues in the CDR3. Germline V lookup: CDR1 SEHNR, CDR2 FQNEAQ (reference sequence). Deletions cut 1 base from V and 4 bases from J, with 13 bases between.